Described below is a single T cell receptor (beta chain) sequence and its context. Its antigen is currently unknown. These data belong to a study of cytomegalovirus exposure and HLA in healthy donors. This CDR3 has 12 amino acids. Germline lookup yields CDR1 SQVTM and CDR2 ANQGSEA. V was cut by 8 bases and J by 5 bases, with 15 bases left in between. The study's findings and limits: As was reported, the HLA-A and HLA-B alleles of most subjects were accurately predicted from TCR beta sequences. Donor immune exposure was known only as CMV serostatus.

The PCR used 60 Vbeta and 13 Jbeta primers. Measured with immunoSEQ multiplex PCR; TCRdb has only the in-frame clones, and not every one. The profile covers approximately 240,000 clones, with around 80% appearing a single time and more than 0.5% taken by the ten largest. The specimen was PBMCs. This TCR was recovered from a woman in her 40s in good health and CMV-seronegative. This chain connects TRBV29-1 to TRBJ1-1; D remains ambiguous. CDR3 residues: CSTRGSNTEAFF. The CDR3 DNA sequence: TGCAGCACACGGGGATCTAATACTGAAGCTTTCTTT. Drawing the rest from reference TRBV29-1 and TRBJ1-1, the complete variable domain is SAVISQKPSRDICQRGTSLTIQCQVDSQVTMMFWYRQQPGQSLTLIATANQGSEATYESGFVIDKFPISRPNLTFSTLTVSNMSPEDSSIYLCSTRGSNTEAFFGQGTRLTVV.